The next 12 T cell receptor beta chains were all read from a single sample in a study of T cell responses to AZD1222 COVID-19 vaccine. TCRdb's table, derived via immunoSEQ multiplex PCR, lists solely in-frame clones and lacks some. The sample has 110,000 to 150,000 clones; almost 90% are singletons. This material consisted of peripheral blood, taken on day 0 of AZD1222 vaccination. These TCRs come from an adult in good health.

The rearrangement joins TRBV30 to TRBJ1-5, with a possible D match to TRBD1 (5 bases). CDR1 and CDR2 (germline): GTSNPN, SVGIG (reference sequence). V was clipped by 1 base and J by 5 bases, with 15 bases between them. CDR3 length: 15 residues. For the CDR3, the DNA is TGTGCCTGGAGTGCATCGCCCGGGGCTTATCAGCCCCAGCATTTT. Translated: CAWSASPGAYQPQHF.

The CDR3 loop reads CASTPTMGYGYTF. Written as DNA, the CDR3 is TGTGCCAGTACCCCCACAATGGGCTATGGCTACACCTTC. The chain recombines TRBV19 with TRBJ1-2; D is ambiguous. Germline V lookup: CDR1 LNHDA, CDR2 SQIVND (reference sequence). The CDR3 contains 13 residues. Trimming removed 7 bases from V and 4 bases from J, with 13 bases in between.

The chain combines TRBV4-3 with TRBJ2-6; no clear D gene. Germline V CDR1 and CDR2: LGHNA, YSLEER. The length of the CDR3 is 15 residues. V shed 0 bases and J shed 3 bases, with 6 bases lying between them. CDR3 DNA: TGCGCCAGCAGCCAAGATCAAAGTGGGGCCAACGTCCTGACTTTC. Translated: CASSQDQSGANVLTF.

The chain carries TRBV5-6 and TRBJ1-1, with 10 positions matching TRBD1. Looked up from germline, CDR1 is SGHDT and CDR2 is YYEEEE. With 4 bases clipped from V and 2 bases from J, the junction kept 5 bases outside the gene matches. CDR3 length: 15 amino acids. CDR3 sequence (DNA): TGTGCCAGCAGCGGGACAGGGGTGGGTAACACTGAAGCTTTCTTT. The encoded protein is CASSGTGVGNTEAFF.

J is TRBJ2-3 and V is TRBV28, with D possibly matching TRBD2 (6 bases). Per the germline V gene, CDR1 is MDHEN and CDR2 is SYDVKM. Trimming removed 6 bases at V and 1 base at J, with 11 bases between. The CDR3 sequence is 14 residues long. The CDR3 DNA is TGTGCCAGCAGGATAGGAGGGGGCACAGATACGCAGTATTTT. Its translation is CASRIGGGTDTQYF.

This clone occurred a few times. This rearrangement joins TRBV4-3 to TRBJ1-1; perhaps TRBD1 as D (5 bases). V dropped 7 bases and J dropped 1 base, with 10 bases sitting between them. The CDR3 runs 13 residues. Looked up from germline, CDR1 is LGHNA and CDR2 is YSLEER. The CDR3 sequence: CASNGGGNTEAFF. The CDR3, as DNA: TGCGCCAGCAACGGTGGGGGGAACACTGAAGCTTTCTTT.

The chain links TRBV6-5 to TRBJ1-1; 7 nucleotides agree with TRBD1. In germline, CDR1 is MNHEY, CDR2 SVGAGI. This CDR3 contains 13 residues. The V and J ends lost 0 bases and 8 bases, in that order; junction bases with no gene match: 3. CDR3 loop: CASSYSGGGEAFF. The CDR3 DNA is TGTGCCAGCAGTTACTCAGGGGGCGGAGAAGCTTTCTTT.

The chain has TRBV3-1 (or the pseudogene TRBV3-2) and TRBJ1-3; maybe TRBD1 (5 bases). The CDR3 covers 17 residues. Trimming removed 1 base at V and 2 bases at J, with 15 bases between. In germline, CDR1 is LGHDT, CDR2 YNNKEL (reference sequence). The CDR3 coding sequence is TGTGCCAGCAGCCAAGTGTTTGGGGCAGGGCCTGGAAACACCATATATTTT. Protein product: CASSQVFGAGPGNTIYF.

This clone was counted only a few times. The chain combines TRBV5-4 with TRBJ2-1, with TRBD2 as a possible D gene (5 bases). CDR3 length: 15 amino acids. V lost 1 base and J 3 bases, leaving 11 bases between the germline ends. In germline, CDR1 is SGHNT, CDR2 YYREEE (reference sequence). The CDR3 DNA sequence: TGTGCCAGCAGCTTGTACAGCGGCCTCTACAATGAGCAGTTCTTC. Translated, it gives CASSLYSGLYNEQFF. Full variable domain (missing parts from reference TRBV5-4 and TRBJ2-1): ETGVTQSPTHLIKTRGQQVTLRCSSQSGHNTVSWYQQALGQGPQFIFQYYREEENGRGNFPPRFSGLQFPNYSSELNVNALELDDSALYLCASSLYSGLYNEQFFGPGTRLTVL.

The chain joins TRBV28 to TRBJ1-6; possibly TRBD1 for D (5 bases). Per germline, CDR1 MDHEN and CDR2 SYDVKM. The CDR3 loop spans 12 amino acids. V lost 4 bases to trimming and J lost 7 bases, with 5 bases between them. In DNA form, the CDR3 reads TGTGCCAGCAGTTCAGGGAATTCACCCCTCCACTTT. This gives the protein CASSSGNSPLHF.

V and J are TRBV2 and TRBJ2-2; D is uncertain. Germline V CDR1 and CDR2: SNHLY, FYNNEI. V lost 8 bases, J lost 2 bases, and 9 bases lay in between. The CDR3 is made up of 13 amino acids. The CDR3 DNA follows: TGTGCCAGCGGAGAACTCAACACCGGGGAGCTGTTTTTT. It yields the protein CASGELNTGELFF.

This chain connects TRBV6-5 to TRBJ2-3; D is unresolved. The CDR3 consists of 12 residues. Germline V gene lookup returns CDR1 MNHEY and CDR2 SVGAGI. V lost 6 bases and J lost 1, with 5 bases in between. The CDR3 bases are TGTGCCAGCAGCCAGGGCACAGATACGCAGTATTTT. It codes for CASSQGTDTQYF.